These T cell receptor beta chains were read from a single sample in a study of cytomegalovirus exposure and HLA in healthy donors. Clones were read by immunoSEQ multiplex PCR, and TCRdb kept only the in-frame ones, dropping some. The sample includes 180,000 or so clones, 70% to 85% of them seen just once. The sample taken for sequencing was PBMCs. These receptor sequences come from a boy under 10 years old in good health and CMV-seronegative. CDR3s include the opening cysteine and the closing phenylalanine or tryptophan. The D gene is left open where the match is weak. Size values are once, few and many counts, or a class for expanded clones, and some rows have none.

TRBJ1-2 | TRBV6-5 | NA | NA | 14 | TGTGCCAGCAGTCCTCTCGACAGCGTGAATGGCTACACCTTC | CASSPLDSVNGYTF
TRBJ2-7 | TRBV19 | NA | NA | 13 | TGTGCCAGTAGTAGCAGGGGTTTAAACGAGCAGTACTTC | CASSSRGLNEQYF
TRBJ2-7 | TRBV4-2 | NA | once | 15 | TGTGCCAGCAGCCTCGAATCGAGTCAACTCTACGAGCAGTACTTC | CASSLESSQLYEQYF
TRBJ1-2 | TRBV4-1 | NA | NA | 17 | TGCGCCAGCAGCCAAAGGGACCTCGGGGGGCCCTTCTATGGCTACACCTTC | CASSQRDLGGPFYGYTF
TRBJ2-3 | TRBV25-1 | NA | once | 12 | TGTGCCAGCAGTGCTACCACAGATACGCAGTATTTT | CASSATTDTQYF
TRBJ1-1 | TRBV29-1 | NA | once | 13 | TGCAGCGTCGTCAGGGGCGGGAACACTGAAGCTTTCTTT | CSVVRGGNTEAFF
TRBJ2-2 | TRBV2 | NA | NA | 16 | TGTGCCAGCAGCGATGGGTGGCTAGGGAACACCGGGGAGCTGTTTTTT | CASSDGWLGNTGELFF
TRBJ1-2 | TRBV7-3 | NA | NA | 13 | TGTGCCAGCAGCTCTATTTACCAGGATGGCTACACCTTC | CASSSIYQDGYTF
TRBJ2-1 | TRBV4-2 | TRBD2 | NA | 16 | TGTGCCAGCAGCCAATCGGGGGGGGGCGGGATGGATGAGCAGTTCTTC | CASSQSGGGGMDEQFF
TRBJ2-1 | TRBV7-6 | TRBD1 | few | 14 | TGTGCCAGCAGTTGGGGGACAGGGGACAATGAGCAGTTCTTC | CASSWGTGDNEQFF
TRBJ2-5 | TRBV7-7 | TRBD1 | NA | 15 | TGTGCTAGCAGTCCTACAGGGGGAGGTTGGGAGACCCAGTACTTC | CASSPTGGGWETQYF
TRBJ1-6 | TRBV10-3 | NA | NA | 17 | TGTGCCATCGGCGGCCCCGAATGGAGCTCCTATAATTCACCCCTCCACTTT | CAIGGPEWSSYNSPLHF
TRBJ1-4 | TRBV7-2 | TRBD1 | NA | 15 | TGTGCCAGCAGCTTAGAGACAGGGGGGTTCGGAAAACTGTTTTTT | CASSLETGGFGKLFF
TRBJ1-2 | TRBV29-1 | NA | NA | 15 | TGCAGCGTTGAAGTTGCGGAAACTCAGATTTATGGCTACACCTTC | CSVEVAETQIYGYTF
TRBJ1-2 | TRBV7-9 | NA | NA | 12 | TGTTCCAGCAGACCTACAGGGTCAGGCTACACCTTC | CSSRPTGSGYTF
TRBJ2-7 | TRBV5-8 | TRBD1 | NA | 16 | TGTGCCAGCAGCCCCGGACAGGGGCAGTGGAGGAACGAGCAGTACTTC | CASSPGQGQWRNEQYF
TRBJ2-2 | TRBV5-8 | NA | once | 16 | TGTGCCAGCAGCTCCCTCCCGGGGAGGCGAACCGGGGAGCTGTTTTTT | CASSSLPGRRTGELFF
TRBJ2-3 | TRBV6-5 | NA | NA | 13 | TGTGCCAGCAGTTACCCTGGCACAGATACGCAGTATTTT | CASSYPGTDTQYF
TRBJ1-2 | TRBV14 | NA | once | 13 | TGTGCCAGCAGCCCCTCAGAAGAATATGGCTACACCTTC | CASSPSEEYGYTF
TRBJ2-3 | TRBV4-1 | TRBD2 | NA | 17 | TGCGCCAGCAGCCAAGATTTGCCTAGCGGGGGCACAGATACGCAGTATTTT | CASSQDLPSGGTDTQYF
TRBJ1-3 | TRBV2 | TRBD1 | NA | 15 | TGTGCCAGCACTGTACAGGGGAGCTCTGGAAACACCATATATTTT | CASTVQGSSGNTIYF
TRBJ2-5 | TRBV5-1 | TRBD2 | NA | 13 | TGCGCCAGCAAAATAGCGGGGGAAGAGACCCAGTACTTC | CASKIAGEETQYF
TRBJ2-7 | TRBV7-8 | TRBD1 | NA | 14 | TGTGCCAGCAGGACCGGGACAGGCACCTACGAGCAGTACTTC | CASRTGTGTYEQYF
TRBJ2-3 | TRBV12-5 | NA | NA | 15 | TGTGCTAGTGGGCCGGGTCCGAGTCTCACAGATACGCAGTATTTT | CASGPGPSLTDTQYF
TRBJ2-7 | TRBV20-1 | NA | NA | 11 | TGCAGTGCTGACTCAGAATATGAGCAGTACTTC | CSADSEYEQYF